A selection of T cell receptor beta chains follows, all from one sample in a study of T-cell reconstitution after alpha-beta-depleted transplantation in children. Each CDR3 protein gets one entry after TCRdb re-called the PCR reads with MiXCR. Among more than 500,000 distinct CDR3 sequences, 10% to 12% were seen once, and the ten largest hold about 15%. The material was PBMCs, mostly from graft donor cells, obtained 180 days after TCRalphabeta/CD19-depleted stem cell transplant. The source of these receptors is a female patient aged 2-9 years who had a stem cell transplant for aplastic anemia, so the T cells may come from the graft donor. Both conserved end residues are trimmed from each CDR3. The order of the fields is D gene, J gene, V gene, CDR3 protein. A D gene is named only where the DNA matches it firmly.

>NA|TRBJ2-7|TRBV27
ASSLKASDGSYEQY
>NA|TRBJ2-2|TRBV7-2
ASSPRLGVDTGELF
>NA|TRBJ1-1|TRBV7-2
ATQAGSSNTEAF
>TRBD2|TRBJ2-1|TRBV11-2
ASTNRGGSGRRGEQF
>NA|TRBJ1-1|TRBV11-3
ASSLGRSNTEAF
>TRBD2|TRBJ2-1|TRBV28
ASSRPRGDPSGALDNEQF
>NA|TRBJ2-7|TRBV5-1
ASSLHYTGNYEQY
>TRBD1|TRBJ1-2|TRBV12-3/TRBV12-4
ASSQTGVYGYT
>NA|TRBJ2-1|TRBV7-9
ASSLPHEQF
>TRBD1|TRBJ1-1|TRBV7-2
ASSSENRGGTEAF
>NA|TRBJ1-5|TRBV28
ASSLEASGQPQH
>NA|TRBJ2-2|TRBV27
ASSLSNRGENTGELF
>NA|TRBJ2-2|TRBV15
ATSSNRDFSTGELF
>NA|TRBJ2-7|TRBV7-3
ASSLSGYYEQY
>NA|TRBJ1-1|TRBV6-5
ASSYSNQGLFTEAF
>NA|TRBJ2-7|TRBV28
ASSRSPLLAYEQY
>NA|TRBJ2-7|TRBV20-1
SATSSYSYEQY
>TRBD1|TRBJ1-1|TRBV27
ASSFRGLNTEAF
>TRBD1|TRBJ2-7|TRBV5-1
ASSWTGGTYEQY
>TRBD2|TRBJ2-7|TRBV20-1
SGRRLAGNYEQY
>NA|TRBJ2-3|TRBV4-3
ASSRSPSQGIADTQY
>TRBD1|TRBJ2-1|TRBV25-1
ASSLRSTGTYNEQF
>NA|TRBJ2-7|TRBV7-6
ASSLGSRTYEQY
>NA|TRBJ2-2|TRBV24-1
ATSDPRGGELF
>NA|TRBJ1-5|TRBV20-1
SARGGGQPQH
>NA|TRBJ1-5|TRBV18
ASSPGSAGSQH
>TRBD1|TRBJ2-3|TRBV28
ASSLRDRRSSTDTQY
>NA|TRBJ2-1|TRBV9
ASLNRETGSYNEQF
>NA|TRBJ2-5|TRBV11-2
ASSLVSYGDLETQY
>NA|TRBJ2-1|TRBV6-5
ASSYSGGHNYNEQF
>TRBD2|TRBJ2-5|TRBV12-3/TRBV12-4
ASTGGDETQY
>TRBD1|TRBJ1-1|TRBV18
ASSQKGANTEAF
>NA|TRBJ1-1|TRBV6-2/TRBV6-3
ASRRTHTAF
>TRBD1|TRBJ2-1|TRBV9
ASSVDILRDRRYNEQF
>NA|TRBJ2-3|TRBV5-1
ASSLSRSDTQY
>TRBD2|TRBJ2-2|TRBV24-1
ATSDLHPSGSGGELF
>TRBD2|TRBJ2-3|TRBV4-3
ASSPDLAGVSADTQY
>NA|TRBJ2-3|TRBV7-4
ASSLAASILPDTQY
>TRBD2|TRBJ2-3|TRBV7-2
ASSLLGLAASTDTQY
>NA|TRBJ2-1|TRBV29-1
SVNLPRQGFLNGEQF